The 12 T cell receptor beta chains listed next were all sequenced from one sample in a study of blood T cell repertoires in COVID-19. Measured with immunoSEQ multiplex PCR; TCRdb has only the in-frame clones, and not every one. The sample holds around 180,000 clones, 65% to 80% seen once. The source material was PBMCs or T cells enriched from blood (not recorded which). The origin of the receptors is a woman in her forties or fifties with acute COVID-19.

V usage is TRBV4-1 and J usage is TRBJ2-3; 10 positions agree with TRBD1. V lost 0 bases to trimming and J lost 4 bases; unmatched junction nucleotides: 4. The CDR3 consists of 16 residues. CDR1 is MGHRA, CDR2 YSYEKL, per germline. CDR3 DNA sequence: TGCGCCAGCAGCCAAGATCCGGGACAGGGGCCAGATACGCAGTATTTT. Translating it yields CASSQDPGQGPDTQYF.

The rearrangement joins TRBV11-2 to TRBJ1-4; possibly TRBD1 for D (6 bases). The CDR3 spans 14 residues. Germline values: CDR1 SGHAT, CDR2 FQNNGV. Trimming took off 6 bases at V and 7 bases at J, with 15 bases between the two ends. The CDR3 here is CASREQGGSEKLFF. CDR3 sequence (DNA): TGTGCCAGCAGGGAACAGGGAGGGAGTGAAAAACTGTTTTTT.

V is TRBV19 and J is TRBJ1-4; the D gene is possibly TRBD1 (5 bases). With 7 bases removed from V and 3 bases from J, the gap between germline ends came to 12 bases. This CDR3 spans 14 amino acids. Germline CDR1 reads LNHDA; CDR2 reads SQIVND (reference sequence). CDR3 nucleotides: TGTGCCAGTAACATTCCGGGGGCTAATGAAAAACTGTTTTTT. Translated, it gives CASNIPGANEKLFF. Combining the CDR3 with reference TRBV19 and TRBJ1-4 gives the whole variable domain DGGITQSPKYLFRKEGQNVTLSCEQNLNHDAMYWYRQDPGQGLRLIYYSQIVNDFQKGDIAEGYSVSREKKESFPLTVTSAQKNPTAFYLCASNIPGANEKLFFGSGTQLSVL.

The CDR3 sequence: CAWSAGGRETQYF. CDR3 coding DNA: TGTGCCTGGAGCGCAGGGGGCCGGGAGACCCAGTACTTC. The chain is built from TRBV30 and TRBJ2-5; 8 nucleotides align to TRBD1. CDR1 is GTSNPN, CDR2 SVGIG, per germline (reference sequence). The J segment lost 5 bases and the V segment lost 3 bases, leaving 5 bases of the junction unmatched. The CDR3 loop spans 13 amino acids.

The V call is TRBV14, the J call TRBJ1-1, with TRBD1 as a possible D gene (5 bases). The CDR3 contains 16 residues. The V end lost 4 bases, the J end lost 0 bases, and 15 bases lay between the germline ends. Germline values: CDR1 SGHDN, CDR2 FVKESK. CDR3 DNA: TGTGCCAGCAGCCCAGGGCCTTTTGGTGTGAACACTGAAGCTTTCTTT. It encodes CASSPGPFGVNTEAFF.

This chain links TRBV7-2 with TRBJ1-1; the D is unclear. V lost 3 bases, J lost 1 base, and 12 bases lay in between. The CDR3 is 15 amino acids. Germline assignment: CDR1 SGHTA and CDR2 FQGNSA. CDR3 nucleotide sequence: TGTGCCAGCAGCTTCGCGGCCGGCCAGAACACTGAAGCTTTCTTT. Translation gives CASSFAAGQNTEAFF.

CDR3 amino acids: CASSPAGGNYGYTF. The CDR3 nucleotides read TGTGCCAGCAGCCCGGCAGGGGGTAACTATGGCTACACCTTC. This chain connects TRBV11-2 to TRBJ1-2; 7 bases fit TRBD1. CDR3 length equals 14 residues. CDR1 is SGHAT and CDR2 is FQNNGV in the germline V gene. V shed 5 bases and J 1 base; nucleotides not matched to a gene: 4.

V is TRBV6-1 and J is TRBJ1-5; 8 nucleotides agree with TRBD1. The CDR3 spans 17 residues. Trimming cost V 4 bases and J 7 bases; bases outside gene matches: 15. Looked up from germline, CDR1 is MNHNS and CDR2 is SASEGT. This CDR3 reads CASSGGTGAAVLQPQHF. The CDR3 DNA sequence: TGTGCCAGCAGTGGCGGGACAGGCGCTGCGGTGCTCCAGCCCCAGCATTTT.

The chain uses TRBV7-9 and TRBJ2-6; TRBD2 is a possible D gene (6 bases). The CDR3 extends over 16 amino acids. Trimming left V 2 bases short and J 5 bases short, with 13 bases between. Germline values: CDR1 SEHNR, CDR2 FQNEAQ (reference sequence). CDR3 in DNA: TGTGCCAGCAGCTTAATTGAAGGGGACTGGGCCAACGTCCTGACTTTC. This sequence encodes CASSLIEGDWANVLTF.

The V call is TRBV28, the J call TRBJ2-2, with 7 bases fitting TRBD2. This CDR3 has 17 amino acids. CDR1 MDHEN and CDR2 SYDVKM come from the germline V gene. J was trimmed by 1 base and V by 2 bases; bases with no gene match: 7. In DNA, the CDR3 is TGTGCCAGCAGTTTACTAGCGGAGACGGTGAACACCGGGGAGCTGTTTTTT. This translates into CASSLLAETVNTGELFF.

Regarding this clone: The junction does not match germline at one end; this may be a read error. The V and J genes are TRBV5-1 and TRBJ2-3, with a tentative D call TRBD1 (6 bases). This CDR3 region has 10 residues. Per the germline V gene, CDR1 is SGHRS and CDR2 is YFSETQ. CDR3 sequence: CASRLDRVYF. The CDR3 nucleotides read TGCGCCAGCAGGTTGGACAGAGTGTATTTT.

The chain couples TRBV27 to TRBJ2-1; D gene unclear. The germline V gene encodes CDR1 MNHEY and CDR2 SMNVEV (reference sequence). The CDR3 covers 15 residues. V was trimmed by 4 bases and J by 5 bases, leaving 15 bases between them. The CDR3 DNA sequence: TGTGCCAGCAGTTCCCTAGGCAGCACAAACAATGAGCAGTTCTTC. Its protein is CASSSLGSTNNEQFF.